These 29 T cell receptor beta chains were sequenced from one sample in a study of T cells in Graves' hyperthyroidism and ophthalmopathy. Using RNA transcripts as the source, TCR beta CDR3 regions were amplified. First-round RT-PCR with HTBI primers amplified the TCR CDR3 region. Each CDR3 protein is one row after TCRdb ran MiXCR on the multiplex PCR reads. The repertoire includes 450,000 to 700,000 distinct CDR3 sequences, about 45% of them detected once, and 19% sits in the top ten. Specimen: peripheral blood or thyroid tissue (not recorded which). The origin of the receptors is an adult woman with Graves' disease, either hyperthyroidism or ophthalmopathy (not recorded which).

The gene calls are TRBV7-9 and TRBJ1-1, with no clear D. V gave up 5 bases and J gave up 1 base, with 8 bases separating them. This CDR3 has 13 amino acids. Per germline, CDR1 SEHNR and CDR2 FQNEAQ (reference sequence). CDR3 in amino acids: CASSHAPNTEAFF. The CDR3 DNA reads TGTGCCAGCAGCCACGCTCCGAACACTGAAGCTTTCTTT.

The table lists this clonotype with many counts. The DNA for the CDR3 is TGTGCCAGCAGCCCGACGCGGTCGCCGGCCTACGAGCAGTACTTC. Translated, it gives CASSPTRSPAYEQYF. The V gene is TRBV27, the J gene TRBJ2-7; D remains unclear. The CDR3 is 15 residues long. Trimming shortened V by 6 bases and J by 2 bases, and 17 bases separated the two germline ends. Looked up from germline, CDR1 is MNHEY and CDR2 is SMNVEV (reference sequence).

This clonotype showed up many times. The CDR3 DNA is TGTGCCAGCAGCTTCCCGAGGGGATACGAGCAGTACTTC. Its translation is CASSFPRGYEQYF. The chain recombines TRBV7-9 with TRBJ2-7; tentatively, D is TRBD1 or TRBD2 (5 bases each). This CDR3 has 13 residues. With 3 bases removed from V and 4 bases from J, the gap between germline ends came to 10 bases. Germline V gives CDR1 SEHNR, CDR2 FQNEAQ (reference sequence).

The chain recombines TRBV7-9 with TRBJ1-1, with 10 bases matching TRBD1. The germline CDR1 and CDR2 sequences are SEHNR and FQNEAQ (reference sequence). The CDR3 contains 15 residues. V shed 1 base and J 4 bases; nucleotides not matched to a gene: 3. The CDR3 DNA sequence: TGTGCCAGCAGCTTAGAGGGACAGGGGACCACTGAAGCTTTCTTT. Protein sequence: CASSLEGQGTTEAFF.

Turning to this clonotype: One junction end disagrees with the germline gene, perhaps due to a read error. CDR3 protein: CASSFSEYGQYF. The CDR3 DNA reads as TGCGCCAGCAGCTTTAGCGAATACGGGCAGTACTTC. The rearrangement uses TRBV5-1 and TRBJ2-7; D is possibly TRBD2 (5 bases). The germline gives CDR1 SGHRS, CDR2 YFSETQ. This CDR3 has 12 amino acids.

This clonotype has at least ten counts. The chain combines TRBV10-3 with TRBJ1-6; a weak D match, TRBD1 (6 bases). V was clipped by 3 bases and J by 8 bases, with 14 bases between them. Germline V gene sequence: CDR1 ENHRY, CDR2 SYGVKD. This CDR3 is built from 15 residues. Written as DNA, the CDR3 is TGTGCCATCAGTGAAGGGACACGAAGAGATTCACCCCTCCACTTT. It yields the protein CAISEGTRRDSPLHF.

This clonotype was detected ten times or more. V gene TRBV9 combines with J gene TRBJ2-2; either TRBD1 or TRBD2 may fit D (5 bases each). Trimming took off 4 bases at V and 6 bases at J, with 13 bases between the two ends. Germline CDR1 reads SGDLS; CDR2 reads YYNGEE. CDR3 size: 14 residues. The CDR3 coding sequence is TGTGCCAGCAGCCCAATGGGGGTTTCCGGGGAGCTGTTTTTT. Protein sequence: CASSPMGVSGELFF. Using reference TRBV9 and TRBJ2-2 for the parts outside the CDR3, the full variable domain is DSGVTQTPKHLITATGQRVTLRCSPRSGDLSVYWYQQSLDQGLQFLIQYYNGEERAKGNILERFSAQQFPDLHSELNLSSLELGDSALYFCASSPMGVSGELFFGEGSRLTVL.

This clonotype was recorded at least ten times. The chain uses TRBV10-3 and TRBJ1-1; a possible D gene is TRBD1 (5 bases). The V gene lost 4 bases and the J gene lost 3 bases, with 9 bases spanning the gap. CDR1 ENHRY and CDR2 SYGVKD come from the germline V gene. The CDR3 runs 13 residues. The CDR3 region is CAISGGVDTEAFF. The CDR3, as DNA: TGTGCCATCAGTGGAGGGGTGGACACTGAAGCTTTCTTT.

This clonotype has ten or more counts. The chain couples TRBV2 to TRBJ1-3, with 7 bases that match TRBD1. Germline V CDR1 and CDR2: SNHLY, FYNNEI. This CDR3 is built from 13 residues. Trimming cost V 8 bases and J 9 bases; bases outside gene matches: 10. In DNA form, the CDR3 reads TGTGCCAGCGAGGACAGGCCCGGAGGCACCATATATTTT. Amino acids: CASEDRPGGTIYF.

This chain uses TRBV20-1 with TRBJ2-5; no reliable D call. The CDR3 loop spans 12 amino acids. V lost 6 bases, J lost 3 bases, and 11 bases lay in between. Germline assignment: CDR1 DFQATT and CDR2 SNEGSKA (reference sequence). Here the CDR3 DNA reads TGCAGTGCCCACCCAGGAAAAGAGACCCAGTACTTC. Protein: CSAHPGKETQYF.

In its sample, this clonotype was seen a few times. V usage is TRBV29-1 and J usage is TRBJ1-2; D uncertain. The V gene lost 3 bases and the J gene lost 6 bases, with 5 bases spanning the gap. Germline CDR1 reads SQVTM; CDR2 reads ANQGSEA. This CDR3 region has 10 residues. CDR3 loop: CSVDKDGYTF. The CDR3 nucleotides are TGCAGCGTTGATAAGGATGGCTACACCTTC.

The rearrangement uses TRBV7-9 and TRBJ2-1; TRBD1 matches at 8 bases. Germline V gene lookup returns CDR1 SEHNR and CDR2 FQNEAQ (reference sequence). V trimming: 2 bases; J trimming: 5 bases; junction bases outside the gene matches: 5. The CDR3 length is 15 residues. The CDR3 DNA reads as TGTGCCAGCAGCTTAAACAGGGGGAGCCACAATGAGCAGTTCTTC. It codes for CASSLNRGSHNEQFF.

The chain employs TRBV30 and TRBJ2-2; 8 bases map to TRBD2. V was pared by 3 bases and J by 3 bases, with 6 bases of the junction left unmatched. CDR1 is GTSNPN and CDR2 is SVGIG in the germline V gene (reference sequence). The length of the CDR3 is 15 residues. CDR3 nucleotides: TGTGCCTGGAGGGACTCGGGACTAGACACCGGGGAGCTGTTTTTT. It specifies CAWRDSGLDTGELFF. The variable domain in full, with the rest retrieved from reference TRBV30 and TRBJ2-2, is SQTIHQWPATLVQPVGSPLSLECTVEGTSNPNLYWYRQAAGRGLQLLFYSVGIGQISSEVPQNLSASRPQDRQFILSSKKLLLSDSGFYLCAWRDSGLDTGELFFGEGSRLTVL.

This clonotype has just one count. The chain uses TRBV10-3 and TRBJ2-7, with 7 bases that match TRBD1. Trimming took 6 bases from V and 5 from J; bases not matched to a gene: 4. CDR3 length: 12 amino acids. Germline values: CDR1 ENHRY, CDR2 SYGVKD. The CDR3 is CAIRQGIDEQYF. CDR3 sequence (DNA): TGTGCCATCAGACAGGGGATCGACGAGCAGTACTTC.

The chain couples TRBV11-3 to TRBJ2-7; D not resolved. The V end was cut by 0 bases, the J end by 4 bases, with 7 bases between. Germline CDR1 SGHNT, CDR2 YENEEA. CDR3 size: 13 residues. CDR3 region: CASSLEPWYEQYF. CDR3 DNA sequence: TGTGCCAGCAGCTTAGAACCGTGGTACGAGCAGTACTTC.

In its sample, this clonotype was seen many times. The CDR3 DNA follows: TGTGCCAGCAGTTTAGGACGGCTGGGCAATCAGCCCCAGCATTTT. This gives the protein CASSLGRLGNQPQHF. J is TRBJ1-5 and V is TRBV27; D not resolved. Germline V gene data show CDR1 as MNHEY and CDR2 as SMNVEV (reference sequence). This CDR3 is built from 15 residues. With 2 bases removed from V and 2 bases from J, the gap between germline ends came to 10 bases.

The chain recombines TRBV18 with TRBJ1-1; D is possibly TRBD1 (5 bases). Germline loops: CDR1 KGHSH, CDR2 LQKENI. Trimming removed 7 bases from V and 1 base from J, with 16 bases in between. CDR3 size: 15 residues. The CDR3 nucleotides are TGTGCCAGCTTTCCCAGGGTTCGGCAGAACACTGAAGCTTTCTTT. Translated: CASFPRVRQNTEAFF.

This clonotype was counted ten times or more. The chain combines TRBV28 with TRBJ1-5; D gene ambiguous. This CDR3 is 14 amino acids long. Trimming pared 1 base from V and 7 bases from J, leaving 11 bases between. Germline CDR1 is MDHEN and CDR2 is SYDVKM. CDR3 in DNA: TGTGCCAGCAGTTTATTTGGGGAGGTCCAGCCCCAGCATTTT. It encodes CASSLFGEVQPQHF.

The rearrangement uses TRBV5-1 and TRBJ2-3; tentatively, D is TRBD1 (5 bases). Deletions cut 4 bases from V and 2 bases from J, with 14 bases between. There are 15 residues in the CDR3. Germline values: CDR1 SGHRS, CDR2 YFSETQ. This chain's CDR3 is CASSPGDSHTDTQYF. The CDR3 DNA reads TGCGCCAGCAGCCCCGGAGACAGCCACACAGATACGCAGTATTTT. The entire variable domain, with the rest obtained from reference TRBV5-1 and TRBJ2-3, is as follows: KAGVTQTPRYLIKTRGQQVTLSCSPISGHRSVSWYQQTPGQGLQFLFEYFSETQRNKGNFPGRFSGRQFSNSRSEMNVSTLELGDSALYLCASSPGDSHTDTQYFGPGTRLTVL.

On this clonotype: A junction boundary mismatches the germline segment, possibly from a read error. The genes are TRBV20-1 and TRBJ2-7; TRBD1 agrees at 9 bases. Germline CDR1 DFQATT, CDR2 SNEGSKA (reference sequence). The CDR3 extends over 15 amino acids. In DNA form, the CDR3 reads TGCAGTGCTAGAGATTTCGAGACAGGGGGTTACGCGCAGTACTTC. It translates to CSARDFETGGYAQYF.

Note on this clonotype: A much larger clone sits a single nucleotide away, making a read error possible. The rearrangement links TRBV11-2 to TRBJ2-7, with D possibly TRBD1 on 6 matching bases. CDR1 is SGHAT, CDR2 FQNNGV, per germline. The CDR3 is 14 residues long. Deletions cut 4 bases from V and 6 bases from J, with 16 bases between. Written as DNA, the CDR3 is TGTGCCAGCAGCTCCCCCGGACAGTTCTGCGAGCAGTACTTC. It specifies CASSSPGQFCEQYF.

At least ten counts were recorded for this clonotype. CDR3 nucleotides: TGTGCCAGCAGCGTAGAGAACAGGGTTGGAGCCGGGGAGCTGTTTTTT. Its translation: CASSVENRVGAGELFF. The chain has TRBV9 and TRBJ2-2, with TRBD1 as a possible D gene (6 bases). The CDR3 has 16 residues. V lost 0 bases, J lost 6 bases, and 15 bases lay in between. Per the germline V gene, CDR1 is SGDLS and CDR2 is YYNGEE.

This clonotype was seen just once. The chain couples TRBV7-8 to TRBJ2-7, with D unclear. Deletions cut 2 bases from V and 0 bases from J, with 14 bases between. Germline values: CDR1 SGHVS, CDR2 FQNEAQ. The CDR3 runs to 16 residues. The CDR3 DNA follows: TGTGCCAGCAGCTTACATTCATCATACCCCTCCTACGAGCAGTACTTC. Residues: CASSLHSSYPSYEQYF.

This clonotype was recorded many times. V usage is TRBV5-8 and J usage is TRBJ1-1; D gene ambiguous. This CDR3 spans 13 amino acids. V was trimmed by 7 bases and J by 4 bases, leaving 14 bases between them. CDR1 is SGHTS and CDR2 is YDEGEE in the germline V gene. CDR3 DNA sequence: TGTGCCAGCTACCGAAGAGGTGCCACTGAAGCTTTCTTT. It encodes CASYRRGATEAFF.

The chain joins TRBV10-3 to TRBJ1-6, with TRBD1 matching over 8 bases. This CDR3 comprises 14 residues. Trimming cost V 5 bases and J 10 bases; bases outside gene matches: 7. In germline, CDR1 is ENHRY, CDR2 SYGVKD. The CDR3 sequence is CAISRQGSQSPLHF. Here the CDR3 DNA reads TGTGCCATCAGTCGACAGGGGTCTCAGTCACCCCTCCACTTT.

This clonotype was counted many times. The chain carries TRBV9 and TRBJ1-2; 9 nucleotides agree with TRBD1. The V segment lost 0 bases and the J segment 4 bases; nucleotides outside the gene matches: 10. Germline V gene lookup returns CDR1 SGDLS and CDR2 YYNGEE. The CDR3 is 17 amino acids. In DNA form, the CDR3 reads TGTGCCAGCAGCGTAGGGGGACTACAGGGGGCTTCCTATGGCTACACCTTC. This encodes CASSVGGLQGASYGYTF.

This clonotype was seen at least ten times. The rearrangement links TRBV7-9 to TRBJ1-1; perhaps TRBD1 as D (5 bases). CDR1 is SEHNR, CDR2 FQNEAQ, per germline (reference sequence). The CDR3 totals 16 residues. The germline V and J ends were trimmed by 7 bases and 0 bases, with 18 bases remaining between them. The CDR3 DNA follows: TGTGCCAGCACCTCCCTGACGGGGCGGATGAACACTGAAGCTTTCTTT. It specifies CASTSLTGRMNTEAFF. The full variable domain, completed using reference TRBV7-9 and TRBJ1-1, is DTGVSQNPRHKITKRGQNVTFRCDPISEHNRLYWYRQTLGQGPEFLTYFQNEAQLEKSRLLSDRFSAERPKGSFSTLEIQRTEQGDSAMYLCASTSLTGRMNTEAFFGQGTRLTVV.

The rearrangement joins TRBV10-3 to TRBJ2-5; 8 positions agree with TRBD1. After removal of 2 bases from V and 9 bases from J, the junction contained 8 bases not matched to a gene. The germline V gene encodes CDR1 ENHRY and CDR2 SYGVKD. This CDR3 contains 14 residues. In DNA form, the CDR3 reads TGTGCCATCAGTGAGGGACAGGGAAAAGGGGCCCAGTACTTC. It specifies CAISEGQGKGAQYF.

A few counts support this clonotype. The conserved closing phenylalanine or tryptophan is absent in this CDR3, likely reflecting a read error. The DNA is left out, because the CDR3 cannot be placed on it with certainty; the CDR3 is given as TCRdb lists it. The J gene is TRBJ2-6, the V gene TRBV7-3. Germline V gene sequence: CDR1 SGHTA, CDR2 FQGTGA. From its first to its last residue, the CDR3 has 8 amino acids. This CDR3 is CASSLGTS.